This TCR beta chain was identified in a study of Graves' ophthalmopathy and Graves' hyperthyroidism. Germline V gene sequence: CDR1 SGHVS, CDR2 FNYEAQ. V gave up 8 bases and J gave up 3 bases, with 17 bases separating them. The CDR3 covers 14 residues. This clonotype was seen repeatedly, ten times or more. As the template, RNA transcripts were used to amplify TCR beta CDR3 regions. RT-PCR was first run with HTBI primers, then multiplex PCR in a second round. TCRdb redid the calling of the multiplex PCR reads with MiXCR, one entry per CDR3 protein. In the table there are approximately 640,000 distinct CDR3 sequences, 35% to 50% of which are singletons. Moderate-to-severe activity, with CAS ≥3, NOSPECS ≥4 and duration under 3 months, characterized the donors with ophthalmopathy.

The sequence was obtained from an adult man with Graves' ophthalmopathy. Sequenced input: peripheral blood. The chain joins TRBV7-6 to TRBJ2-7; D gene ambiguous. Written as DNA, the CDR3 is TGTGCCAGCTCCCCCCGGGCGATCCACTACGAGCAGTACTTC. Its translation: CASSPRAIHYEQYF.